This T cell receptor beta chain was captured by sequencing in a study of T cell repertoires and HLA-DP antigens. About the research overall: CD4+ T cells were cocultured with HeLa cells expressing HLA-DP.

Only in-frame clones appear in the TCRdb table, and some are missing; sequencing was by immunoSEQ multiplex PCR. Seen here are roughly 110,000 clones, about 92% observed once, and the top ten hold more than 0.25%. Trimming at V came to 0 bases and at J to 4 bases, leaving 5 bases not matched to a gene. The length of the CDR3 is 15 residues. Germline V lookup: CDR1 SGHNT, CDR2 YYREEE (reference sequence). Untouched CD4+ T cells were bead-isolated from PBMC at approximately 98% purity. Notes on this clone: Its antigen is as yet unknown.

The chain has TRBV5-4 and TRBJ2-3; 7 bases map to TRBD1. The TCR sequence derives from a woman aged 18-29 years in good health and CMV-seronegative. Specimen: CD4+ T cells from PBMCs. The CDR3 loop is CASSLVSQGSDTQYF. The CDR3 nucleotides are TGTGCCAGCAGCTTGGTTTCACAGGGGTCAGATACGCAGTATTTT.